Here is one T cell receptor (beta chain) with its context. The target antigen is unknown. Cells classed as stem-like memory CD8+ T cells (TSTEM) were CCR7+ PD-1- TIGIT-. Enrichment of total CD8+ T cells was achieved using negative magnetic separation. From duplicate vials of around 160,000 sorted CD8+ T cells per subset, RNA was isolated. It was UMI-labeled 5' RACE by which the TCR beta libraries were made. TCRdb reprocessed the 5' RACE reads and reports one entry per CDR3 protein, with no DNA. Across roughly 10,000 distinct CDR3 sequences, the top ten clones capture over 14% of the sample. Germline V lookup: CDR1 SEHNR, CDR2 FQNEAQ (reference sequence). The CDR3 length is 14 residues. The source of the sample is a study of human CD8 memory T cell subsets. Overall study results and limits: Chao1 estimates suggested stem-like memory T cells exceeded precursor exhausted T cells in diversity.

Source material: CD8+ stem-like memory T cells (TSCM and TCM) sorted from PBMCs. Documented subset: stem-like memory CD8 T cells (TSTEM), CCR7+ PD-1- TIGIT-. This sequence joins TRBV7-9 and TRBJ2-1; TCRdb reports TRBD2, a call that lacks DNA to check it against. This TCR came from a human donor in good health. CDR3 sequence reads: CASSPPGTLDEQFF.